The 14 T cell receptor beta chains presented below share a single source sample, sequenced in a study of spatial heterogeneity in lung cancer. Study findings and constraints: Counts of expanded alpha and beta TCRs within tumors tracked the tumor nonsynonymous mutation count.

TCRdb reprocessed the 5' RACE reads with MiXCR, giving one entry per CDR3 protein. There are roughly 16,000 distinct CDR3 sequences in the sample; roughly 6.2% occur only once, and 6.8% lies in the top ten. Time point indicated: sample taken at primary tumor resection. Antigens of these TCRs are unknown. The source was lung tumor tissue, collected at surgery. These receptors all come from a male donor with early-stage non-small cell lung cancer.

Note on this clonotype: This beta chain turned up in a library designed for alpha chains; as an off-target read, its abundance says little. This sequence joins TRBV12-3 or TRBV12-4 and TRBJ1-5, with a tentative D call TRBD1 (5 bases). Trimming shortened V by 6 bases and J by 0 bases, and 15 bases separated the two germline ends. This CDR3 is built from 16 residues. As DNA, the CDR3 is TGTGCCAGCAGAACCCTCCAGGGTAGTAGCAATCAGCCCCAGCATTTT. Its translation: CASRTLQGSSNQPQHF.

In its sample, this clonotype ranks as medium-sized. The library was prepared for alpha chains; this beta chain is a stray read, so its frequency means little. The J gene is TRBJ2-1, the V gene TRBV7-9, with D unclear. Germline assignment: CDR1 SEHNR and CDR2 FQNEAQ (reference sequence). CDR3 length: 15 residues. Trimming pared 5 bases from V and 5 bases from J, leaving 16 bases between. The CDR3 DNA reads TGTGCCAGCAGCGACTCCCTGGCCGTTCACAATGAGCAGTTCTTC. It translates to CASSDSLAVHNEQFF.

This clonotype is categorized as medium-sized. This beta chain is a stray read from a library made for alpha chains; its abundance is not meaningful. CDR3 DNA sequence: TGTGCCAGCAGTTACTCGATAGGTGGAGGCTACACCTTC. Protein sequence: CASSYSIGGGYTF. The gene calls are TRBV6-5 and TRBJ1-2, with D unresolved. The length of the CDR3 is 13 residues. V dropped 0 bases and J dropped 8 bases, with 10 bases sitting between them. Per germline, CDR1 MNHEY and CDR2 SVGAGI.

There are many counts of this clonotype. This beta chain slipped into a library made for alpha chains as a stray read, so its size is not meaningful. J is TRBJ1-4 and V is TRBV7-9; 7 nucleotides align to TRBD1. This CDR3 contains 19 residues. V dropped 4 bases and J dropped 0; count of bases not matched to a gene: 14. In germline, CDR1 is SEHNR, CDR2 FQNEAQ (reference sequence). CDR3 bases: TGTGCCAGCAGCTCAACCGGGACAGATGAATGGACAACTAATGAAAAACTGTTTTTT. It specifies CASSSTGTDEWTTNEKLFF.

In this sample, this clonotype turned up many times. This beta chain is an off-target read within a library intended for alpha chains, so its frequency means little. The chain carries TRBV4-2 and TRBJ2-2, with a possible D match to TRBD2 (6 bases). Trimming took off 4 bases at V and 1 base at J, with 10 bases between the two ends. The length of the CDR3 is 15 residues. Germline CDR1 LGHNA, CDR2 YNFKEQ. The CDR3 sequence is CASSLPGENTGELFF. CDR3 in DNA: TGTGCCAGCAGCCTACCGGGAGAGAACACCGGGGAGCTGTTTTTT.

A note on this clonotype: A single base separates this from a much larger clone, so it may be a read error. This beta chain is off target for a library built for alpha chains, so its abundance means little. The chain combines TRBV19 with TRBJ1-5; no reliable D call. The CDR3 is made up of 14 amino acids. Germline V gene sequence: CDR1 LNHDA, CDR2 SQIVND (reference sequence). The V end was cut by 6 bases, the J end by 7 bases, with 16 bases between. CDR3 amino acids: CASSELGGNQPQHF. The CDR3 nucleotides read TGTGCCAGTAGCGAACTGGGAGGGAACCAGCCCCAGCATTTT.

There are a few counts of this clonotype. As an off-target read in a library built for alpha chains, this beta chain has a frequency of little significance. For the CDR3, the DNA is TGCGCCAGCAGGTTCGGACAGACGAACACTGAAGCTTTCTTT. Its translation: CASRFGQTNTEAFF. The genes are TRBV5-1 and TRBJ1-1; weak D call: TRBD1 (6 bases). This CDR3 has 14 residues. Trimming stripped 5 bases from V and 1 base from J, with 12 bases between. CDR1 and CDR2 from the germline V gene are SGHRS and YFSETQ.

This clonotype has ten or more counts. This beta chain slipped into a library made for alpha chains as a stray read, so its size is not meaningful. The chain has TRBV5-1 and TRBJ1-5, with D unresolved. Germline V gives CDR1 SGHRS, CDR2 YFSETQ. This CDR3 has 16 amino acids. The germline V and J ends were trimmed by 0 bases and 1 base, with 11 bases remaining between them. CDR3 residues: CASSLEGFGSNQPQHF. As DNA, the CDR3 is TGCGCCAGCAGCTTGGAAGGGTTTGGAAGCAATCAGCCCCAGCATTTT. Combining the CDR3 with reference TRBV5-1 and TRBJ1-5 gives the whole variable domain KAGVTQTPRYLIKTRGQQVTLSCSPISGHRSVSWYQQTPGQGLQFLFEYFSETQRNKGNFPGRFSGRQFSNSRSEMNVSTLELGDSALYLCASSLEGFGSNQPQHFGDGTRLSIL.

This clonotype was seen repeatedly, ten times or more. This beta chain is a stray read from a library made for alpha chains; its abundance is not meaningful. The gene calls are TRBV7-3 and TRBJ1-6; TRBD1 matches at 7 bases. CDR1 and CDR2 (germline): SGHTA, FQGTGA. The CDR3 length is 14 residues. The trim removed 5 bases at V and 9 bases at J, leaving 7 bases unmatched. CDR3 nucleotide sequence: TGTGCCAGCAGCCAGGGGGGGCGCGGTTCACCCCTCCACTTT. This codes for CASSQGGRGSPLHF.

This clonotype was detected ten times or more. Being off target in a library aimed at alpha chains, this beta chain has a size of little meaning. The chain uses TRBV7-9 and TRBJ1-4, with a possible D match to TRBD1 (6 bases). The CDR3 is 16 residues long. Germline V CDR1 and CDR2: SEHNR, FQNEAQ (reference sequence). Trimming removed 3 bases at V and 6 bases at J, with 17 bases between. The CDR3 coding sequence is TGTGCCAGCAGCTTCCGGGTTGGGGGCAGTGATGAAAAACTGTTTTTT. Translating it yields CASSFRVGGSDEKLFF.

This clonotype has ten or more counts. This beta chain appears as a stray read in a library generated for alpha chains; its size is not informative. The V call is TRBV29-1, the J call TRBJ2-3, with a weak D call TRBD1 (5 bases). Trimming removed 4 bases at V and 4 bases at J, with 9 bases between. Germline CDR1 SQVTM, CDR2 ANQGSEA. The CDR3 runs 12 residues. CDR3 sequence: CSVVVGADTQYF. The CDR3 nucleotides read TGCAGCGTTGTGGTAGGGGCAGATACGCAGTATTTT.

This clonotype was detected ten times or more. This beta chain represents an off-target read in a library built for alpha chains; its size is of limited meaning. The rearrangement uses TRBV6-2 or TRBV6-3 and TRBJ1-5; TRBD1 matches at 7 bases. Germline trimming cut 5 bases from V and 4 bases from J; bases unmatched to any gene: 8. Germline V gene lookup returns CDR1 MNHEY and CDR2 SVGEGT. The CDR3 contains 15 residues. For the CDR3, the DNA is TGTGCCAGCAGTAGGGCGGGACAGATTAATCAGCCCCAGCATTTT. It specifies CASSRAGQINQPQHF.

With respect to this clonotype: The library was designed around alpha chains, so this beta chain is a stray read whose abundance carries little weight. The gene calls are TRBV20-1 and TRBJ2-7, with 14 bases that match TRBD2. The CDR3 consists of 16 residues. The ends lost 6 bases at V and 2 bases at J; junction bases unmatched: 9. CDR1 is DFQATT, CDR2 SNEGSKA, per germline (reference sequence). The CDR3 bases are TGCAGTGCAACACGGGGGACTAGCGGGAGAGCCTACGAGCAGTACTTC. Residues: CSATRGTSGRAYEQYF.

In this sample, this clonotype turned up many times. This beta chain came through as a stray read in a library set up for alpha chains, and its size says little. The CDR3 protein is CASSLTSGGGDTQYF. The CDR3 nucleotides read TGTGCCAGCAGCCTGACTAGCGGGGGCGGAGATACGCAGTATTTT. J is TRBJ2-3 and V is TRBV7-2; 12 nucleotides match TRBD2. This CDR3 has 15 residues. Trimming at V came to 5 bases and at J to 5 bases, leaving 5 bases not matched to a gene. Germline V lookup: CDR1 SGHTA, CDR2 FQGNSA.